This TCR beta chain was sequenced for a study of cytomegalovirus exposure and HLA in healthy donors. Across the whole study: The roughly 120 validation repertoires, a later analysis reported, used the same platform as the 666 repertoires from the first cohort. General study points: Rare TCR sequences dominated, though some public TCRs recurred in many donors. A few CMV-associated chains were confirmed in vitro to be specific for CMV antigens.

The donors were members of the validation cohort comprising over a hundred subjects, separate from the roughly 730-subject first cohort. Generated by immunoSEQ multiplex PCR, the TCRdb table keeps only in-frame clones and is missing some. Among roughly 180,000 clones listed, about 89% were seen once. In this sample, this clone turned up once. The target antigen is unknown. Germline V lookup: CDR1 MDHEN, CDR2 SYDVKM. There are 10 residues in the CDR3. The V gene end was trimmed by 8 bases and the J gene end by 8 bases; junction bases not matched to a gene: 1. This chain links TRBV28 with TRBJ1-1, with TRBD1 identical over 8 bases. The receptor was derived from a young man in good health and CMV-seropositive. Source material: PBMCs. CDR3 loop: CASRQGEAFF. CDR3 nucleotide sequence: TGTGCCAGCCGACAGGGGGAAGCTTTCTTT. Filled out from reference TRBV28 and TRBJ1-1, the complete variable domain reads DVKVTQSSRYLVKRTGEKVFLECVQDMDHENMFWYRQDPGLGLRLIYFSYDVKMKEKGDIPEGYSVSREKKERFSLILESASTNQTSMYLCASRQGEAFFGQGTRLTVV.